These 28 T cell receptor beta chains originate from one sample sequenced in a study of cytomegalovirus exposure and HLA in healthy donors. Primers for the PCR totalled 60 Vbeta and 13 Jbeta. The protocol was immunoSEQ multiplex PCR, while the TCRdb copy is restricted to in-frame clones and leaves out a portion. The data contain around 60,000 clones, more than 75% of them singletons. The specimen sequenced was PBMCs. The receptor source for this set is a male donor in good health and CMV-seronegative.

This chain links TRBV19 with TRBJ1-5; tentatively, D is TRBD1 (6 bases). Deletions cut 6 bases from V and 4 bases from J, with 10 bases between. The CDR3 sequence is 13 residues long. CDR1 is LNHDA, CDR2 SQIVND, per germline (reference sequence). In DNA, the CDR3 is TGTGCCAGTAGCGGGACAATTAATCAGCCCCAGCATTTT. It encodes CASSGTINQPQHF.

The J gene is TRBJ1-2, the V gene TRBV6-6, with TRBD1 matching 10 bases. V was pared by 2 bases and J by 8 bases, with 5 bases of the junction left unmatched. The CDR3 spans 14 residues. CDR1 and CDR2 from the germline V gene are MNHNY and SVGAGI (reference sequence). The CDR3 spells CASSYGTGAYGYTF. The DNA for the CDR3 is TGTGCCAGCAGTTACGGGACAGGGGCTTACGGCTACACCTTC.

The J gene is TRBJ1-5, the V gene TRBV5-5; a weak D match, TRBD1 (5 bases). Germline V gene sequence: CDR1 SGHKS, CDR2 YYEKEE (reference sequence). V lost 3 bases to trimming and J lost 0 bases, with 10 bases between them. The CDR3 totals 15 residues. CDR3 sequence reads: CASSWGGYSNQPQHF. In nucleotides, the CDR3 is TGTGCCAGCAGCTGGGGCGGTTATAGCAATCAGCCCCAGCATTTT. The variable domain in full, completed from reference TRBV5-5 and TRBJ1-5, reads DAGVTQSPTHLIKTRGQQVTLRCSPISGHKSVSWYQQVLGQGPQFIFQYYEKEERGRGNFPDRFSARQFPNYSSELNVNALLLGDSALYLCASSWGGYSNQPQHFGDGTRLSIL.

J is TRBJ2-7 and V is TRBV11-3, with TRBD2 identical over 8 bases. With V trimmed by 5 bases and J by 0 bases, 3 bases remained unmatched. There are 14 residues in the CDR3. Germline-derived CDR1 and CDR2 are SGHNT and YENEEA. The CDR3 sequence is CASSPGGGSYEQYF. For the CDR3, the DNA is TGTGCCAGCAGCCCGGGGGGGGGCTCCTACGAGCAGTACTTC.

V is TRBV9 and J is TRBJ1-6; 7 bases map to TRBD1. The CDR3 totals 15 residues. V gave up 0 bases and J gave up 5 bases; unmatched junction bases: 2. Germline V gene data show CDR1 as SGDLS and CDR2 as YYNGEE. CDR3 sequence reads: CASSVDTGDNSPLHF. The CDR3 coding sequence is TGTGCCAGCAGCGTAGATACAGGGGATAATTCACCCCTCCACTTT.

This clone has a handful of counts. This sequence joins TRBV19 and TRBJ1-5; the D is unclear. Trimming left V 1 base short and J 6 bases short, with 10 bases between. Germline CDR1 and CDR2: LNHDA and SQIVND (reference sequence). The CDR3 has 14 residues. This CDR3 reads CASSIVGWAQPQHF. CDR3 DNA sequence: TGTGCCAGTAGTATAGTGGGCTGGGCTCAGCCCCAGCATTTT.

The chain uses TRBV5-1 and TRBJ2-1; 9 bases align to TRBD1. This CDR3 has 15 residues. Germline V lookup: CDR1 SGHRS, CDR2 YFSETQ. Trimming took 0 bases from V and 4 from J; bases not matched to a gene: 2. In DNA form, the CDR3 reads TGCGCCAGCAGCTTGGCCGGACAGGGGTACAATGAGCAGTTCTTC. As protein: CASSLAGQGYNEQFF.

V is TRBV19 and J is TRBJ2-7; 13 bases line up with TRBD2. Germline assignment: CDR1 LNHDA and CDR2 SQIVND (reference sequence). The CDR3 covers 15 residues. V gave up 5 bases and J gave up 3 bases; unmatched junction bases: 4. CDR3 protein: CASSLLAGGFYEQYF. The CDR3 DNA follows: TGTGCCAGTAGTTTACTAGCGGGGGGGTTCTACGAGCAGTACTTC. The whole variable domain, filled in from reference TRBV19 and TRBJ2-7, reads DGGITQSPKYLFRKEGQNVTLSCEQNLNHDAMYWYRQDPGQGLRLIYYSQIVNDFQKGDIAEGYSVSREKKESFPLTVTSAQKNPTAFYLCASSLLAGGFYEQYFGPGTRLTVT.

This sequence joins TRBV19 and TRBJ2-4; D may be TRBD2 (6 bases). CDR1 LNHDA and CDR2 SQIVND come from the germline V gene (reference sequence). The CDR3 spans 15 residues. Trimming removed 0 bases from V and 2 bases from J, with 8 bases in between. CDR3 sequence reads: CASSIELATKNIQYF. CDR3 coding DNA: TGTGCCAGTAGTATAGAACTAGCCACCAAAAACATTCAGTACTTC.

The chain couples TRBV6-1 to TRBJ1-2; D uncertain. Germline V gives CDR1 MNHNS, CDR2 SASEGT. V shed 10 bases and J shed 3 bases, with 12 bases lying between them. The CDR3 is made up of 12 amino acids. The CDR3 reads CATSTVYYGYTF. In DNA form, the CDR3 reads TGTGCCACCTCAACGGTTTACTATGGCTACACCTTC.

The V and J genes are TRBV7-6 and TRBJ2-1; 8 bases line up with TRBD2. The CDR3 length is 15 residues. The V and J ends lost 0 bases and 5 bases, in that order; junction bases with no gene match: 3. Per the germline V gene, CDR1 is SGHVS and CDR2 is FNYEAQ. CDR3 nucleotide sequence: TGTGCCAGCAGCTTAGCGGGGCGGGGGGACAATGAGCAGTTCTTC. This sequence encodes CASSLAGRGDNEQFF.

This chain links TRBV5-1 with TRBJ2-2; unclear D gene. Trimming cost V 0 bases and J 0 bases, with 12 bases left between them. CDR3 size: 17 residues. Looked up from germline, CDR1 is SGHRS and CDR2 is YFSETQ. As DNA, the CDR3 is TGCGCCAGCAGCTTGGGTATCTGGCTGACGAACACCGGGGAGCTGTTTTTT. Protein sequence: CASSLGIWLTNTGELFF.

The sample holds one count of this clone. The rearrangement uses TRBV14 and TRBJ1-5; possible D gene TRBD1, 6 bases. Trimming removed 1 base from V and 4 bases from J, with 8 bases in between. The CDR3 has 14 amino acids. CDR1 SGHDN and CDR2 FVKESK come from the germline V gene. The CDR3 DNA sequence: TGTGCCAGCAGCCAAGGGACAGATAATCAGCCCCAGCATTTT. As protein: CASSQGTDNQPQHF.

This clone was counted a few times. V usage is TRBV6-1 and J usage is TRBJ1-5, with TRBD1 matching 8 bases. The CDR3 consists of 13 residues. J was trimmed by 7 bases and V by 10 bases; bases with no gene match: 9. From germline, CDR1 is MNHNS and CDR2 SASEGT. The CDR3: CATPQGGGQPQHF. The CDR3 DNA reads as TGTGCCACTCCACAGGGGGGGGGACAGCCCCAGCATTTT.

The chain combines TRBV4-1 with TRBJ2-7, with 9 bases identical to TRBD1. This CDR3 is built from 15 residues. V lost 4 bases and J lost 2; bases outside the gene matches: 6. Germline V gene data show CDR1 as MGHRA and CDR2 as YSYEKL. CDR3 nucleotide sequence: TGCGCCAGCAGCCCCCGGGACAGGGCGACCTACGAGCAGTACTTC. Translating gives CASSPRDRATYEQYF.

The table lists this clone with a few counts. The identical CDR3 is also encoded by other nucleotide sequences in the sample. The chain links TRBV19 to TRBJ2-7, with D tentatively TRBD1 (6 bases). Between the trimmed V and J ends, which lost 1 base and 2 bases, there was a span of 9 bases. This CDR3 comprises 14 residues. In germline, CDR1 is LNHDA, CDR2 SQIVND (reference sequence). Here the CDR3 reads CASSIGRGTYEQYF. The CDR3 nucleotides are TGTGCCAGTAGTATAGGCAGGGGAACCTACGAGCAGTACTTC.

This clone has just a few counts. The chain employs TRBV6-5 and TRBJ1-1; TRBD1 agrees at 9 bases. The CDR3 sequence is 15 residues long. V was pared by 2 bases and J by 5 bases, with 6 bases of the junction left unmatched. Germline CDR1 reads MNHEY; CDR2 reads SVGAGI. CDR3 DNA: TGTGCCAGCAGTTACACCGGGACAGGGAAAACTGAAGCTTTCTTT. It translates to CASSYTGTGKTEAFF.

V usage is TRBV5-4 and J usage is TRBJ2-7, with 9 bases lining up with TRBD1. After removal of 0 bases from V and 3 bases from J, the junction contained 4 bases not matched to a gene. Germline CDR1 and CDR2: SGHNT and YYREEE (reference sequence). The CDR3 loop spans 15 amino acids. The CDR3 is CASSLEGTGLYEQYF. CDR3 in DNA: TGTGCCAGCAGCTTGGAGGGGACAGGGCTCTACGAGCAGTACTTC.

This rearrangement joins TRBV7-3 to TRBJ1-2; D is unresolved. Germline CDR1 is SGHTA and CDR2 is FQGTGA. V lost 1 base and J lost 7, with 19 bases in between. This CDR3 has 16 amino acids. CDR3 nucleotide sequence: TGTGCCAGCAGCTTAATTGACGAAGCACAGTTGACTGGCTACACCTTC. Translation: CASSLIDEAQLTGYTF.

This clone appeared a few times. CDR3 sequence reads: CSVVFPGREETQYF. CDR3 DNA: TGCAGCGTTGTTTTCCCGGGCAGGGAAGAGACCCAGTACTTC. The chain carries TRBV29-1 and TRBJ2-5, with TRBD1 as a possible D gene (5 bases). With 4 bases removed from V and 3 bases from J, the gap between germline ends came to 15 bases. Looked up from germline, CDR1 is SQVTM and CDR2 is ANQGSEA. This CDR3 is 14 amino acids long.

The chain links TRBV11-1 to TRBJ2-1, with TRBD1 matching over 7 bases. The CDR3 runs 15 residues. Germline V gene data show CDR1 as SGHAT and CDR2 as FQDESV (reference sequence). V was pared by 5 bases and J by 5 bases, with 9 bases of the junction left unmatched. CDR3 coding DNA: TGTGCCAGCAGCCCCCCGGGACAGACCCACAATGAGCAGTTCTTC. Translating gives CASSPPGQTHNEQFF.

This clone was seen only a few times. This sequence joins TRBV29-1 and TRBJ1-1; D possibly corresponds to TRBD1 (6 bases). The germline V gene has CDR1 SQVTM and CDR2 ANQGSEA. V gave up 0 bases and J gave up 5 bases, with 13 bases separating them. The CDR3 consists of 14 residues. CDR3 in DNA: TGCAGCGTTGAAGATCGAGGGGGGGGGACTGAAGCTTTCTTT. Its translation: CSVEDRGGGTEAFF.

The chain uses TRBV9 and TRBJ1-4, with 7 bases lining up with TRBD1. The CDR3 is made up of 15 amino acids. Germline V gene lookup returns CDR1 SGDLS and CDR2 YYNGEE. Trimming at V came to 3 bases and at J to 6 bases, leaving 8 bases not matched to a gene. The CDR3 nucleotides read TGTGCCAGCAGCGCCATTCAGGGGGTTCATGAAAAACTGTTTTTT. Amino acids: CASSAIQGVHEKLFF.

The genes are TRBV6-6 and TRBJ2-5; 10 nucleotides match TRBD2. Germline V gene data show CDR1 as MNHNY and CDR2 as SVGAGI (reference sequence). Trimming removed 4 bases from V and 1 base from J; junction bases left unmatched: 3. This CDR3 has 15 amino acids. For the CDR3, the DNA is TGTGCCAGCAGTTTACTAGCGGGGCCCCAAGAGACCCAGTACTTC. Protein product: CASSLLAGPQETQYF.

The J gene is TRBJ2-3, the V gene TRBV6-4; D unclear. This CDR3 is built from 15 residues. Trimming took 6 bases from V and 0 from J, leaving 13 bases between them. Germline V gene lookup returns CDR1 MRHNA and CDR2 SNTAGT. The CDR3, as DNA: TGTGCCAGCAGCAGACAATACCCTAGCACAGATACGCAGTATTTT. The encoded protein is CASSRQYPSTDTQYF.

The genes are TRBV7-9 and TRBJ1-2; 8 bases are shared with TRBD1. Germline V gene sequence: CDR1 SEHNR, CDR2 FQNEAQ (reference sequence). The J segment lost 2 bases and the V segment lost 4 bases, leaving 3 bases of the junction unmatched. The CDR3 has 14 residues. This CDR3 is CASSSAGGNYGYTF. CDR3 coding DNA: TGTGCCAGCAGCTCGGCAGGGGGCAACTATGGCTACACCTTC.

The genes are TRBV6-5 and TRBJ1-5; possibly TRBD1 for D (5 bases). The germline V gene encodes CDR1 MNHEY and CDR2 SVGAGI. V was trimmed by 5 bases and J by 3 bases, leaving 8 bases between them. CDR3 length equals 13 residues. The CDR3, as DNA: TGTGCCAGCAGTGGAGGGGACAATCAGCCCCAGCATTTT. It is translated as CASSGGDNQPQHF.

V is TRBV5-6 and J is TRBJ1-5; 7 nucleotides match TRBD1. The CDR3 has 15 amino acids. Trimming took 4 bases from V and 3 from J; bases not matched to a gene: 7. Germline V gives CDR1 SGHDT, CDR2 YYEEEE. This chain's CDR3 is CASSTTGDYNQPQHF. Written as DNA, the CDR3 is TGTGCCAGCAGCACCACAGGGGATTACAATCAGCCCCAGCATTTT.